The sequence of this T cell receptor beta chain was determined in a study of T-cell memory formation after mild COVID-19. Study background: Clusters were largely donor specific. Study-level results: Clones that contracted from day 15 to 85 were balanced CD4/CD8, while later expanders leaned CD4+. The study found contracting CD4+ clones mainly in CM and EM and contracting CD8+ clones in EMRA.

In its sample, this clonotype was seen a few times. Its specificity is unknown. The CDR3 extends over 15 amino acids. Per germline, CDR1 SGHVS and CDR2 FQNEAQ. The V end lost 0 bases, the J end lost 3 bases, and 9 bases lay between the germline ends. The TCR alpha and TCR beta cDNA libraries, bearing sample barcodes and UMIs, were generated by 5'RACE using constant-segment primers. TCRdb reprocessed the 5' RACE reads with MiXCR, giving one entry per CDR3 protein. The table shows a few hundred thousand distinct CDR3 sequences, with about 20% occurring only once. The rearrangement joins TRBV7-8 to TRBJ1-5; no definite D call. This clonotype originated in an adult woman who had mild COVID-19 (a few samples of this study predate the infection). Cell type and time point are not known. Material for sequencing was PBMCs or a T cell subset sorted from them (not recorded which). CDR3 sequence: CASSLAGGNNQPQHF. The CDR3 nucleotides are TGTGCCAGCAGCTTAGCGGGCGGAAACAATCAGCCCCAGCATTTT. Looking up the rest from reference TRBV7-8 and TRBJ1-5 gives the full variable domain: GAGVSQSPRYKVAKRGQDVALRCDPISGHVSLFWYQQALGQGPEFLTYFQNEAQLDKSGLPSDRFFAERPEGSVSTLKIQRTQQEDSAVYLCASSLAGGNNQPQHFGDGTRLSIL.